This T cell receptor (beta chain) was recovered during a study of graft-versus-host responses after intestinal transplantation. Study-wide findings and caveats: GvH clone levels peaked in circulation, and this peak was associated with early post-transplant HvG declines.

Of note for this clone: Its antigen is unidentified.

Only in-frame clones appear in the TCRdb table, and some are missing; sequencing was by immunoSEQ multiplex PCR. The sample yields about 70,000 clones, less than 95% seen once. The receptor comes from a human donor who received an intestinal transplant. This specimen was unstimulated CD8+ T cells sorted from spleen or lymph node cells, taken before intestinal transplant.

The CDR3 spells CATIVPLRAFF. In nucleotides, the CDR3 is TGTGCCACCATTGTCCCCTTGAGAGCTTTCTTT. This chain uses TRBV6-1 with TRBJ1-1; no clear D. From germline, CDR1 is MNHNS and CDR2 SASEGT. The CDR3 length is 11 residues. The V end was cut by 10 bases, the J end by 10 bases, with 16 bases between.